Listed below are T cell receptor beta chains from one sample, sequenced in a study of regulatory T cells in long-lasting Graves disease. TCRdb re-called the multiplex PCR reads through MiXCR, storing one row per CDR3 protein. The sample holds about 290,000 distinct CDR3 sequences; 20% to 25% are singletons and the top ten take 56%. The starting material was peripheral blood mononuclear cells (PBMCs), obtained when the disease was refractory, from a patient treated with antithyroid drugs. The receptors come from a female donor with Graves disease. Each CDR3 is given with its conserved first and last residue. The D gene is left open where the match is weak. The listing skips clone size in some rows; elsewhere it reads once, few, many or a size class.

v_gene	d_gene	abundance	j_gene	CDR3aa	CDR3nt
TRBV6-9	.	.	TRBJ2-7	CASSYSGGGSPSYEQYF	TGTGCCAGCAGTTACTCTGGAGGGGGCAGCCCCTCCTACGAGCAGTACTTC
TRBV15	.	.	TRBJ1-4	CATRRATNEKLFF	TGTGCCACCCGGCGCGCAACTAATGAAAAACTGTTTTTT
TRBV7-9	.	.	TRBJ2-1	CASSLAVHNEQFF	TGTGCCAGCAGCTTAGCAGTCCACAATGAGCAGTTCTTC
TRBV13	.	.	TRBJ2-5	CASTVGPEAYQETQYF	TGTGCCAGCACTGTGGGGCCGGAAGCCTATCAAGAGACCCAGTACTTC
TRBV14	TRBD1	few	TRBJ2-1	CASSLTGTGIYNEQFF	TGTGCCAGCAGCCTTACCGGGACAGGCATCTACAATGAGCAGTTCTTC
TRBV10-1	.	.	TRBJ1-5	CASSRGDGQPQHF	TGCGCCAGCAGCCGCGGGGACGGTCAGCCCCAGCATTTT
TRBV27	TRBD2	many	TRBJ2-2	CASRAGATIGELFF	TGTGCCAGCAGAGCGGGAGCGACCATCGGGGAGCTGTTTTTT
TRBV19	.	.	TRBJ1-5	CASTIPNQPQHF	TGTGCCAGTACTATACCGAATCAGCCCCAGCATTTT
TRBV7-9	TRBD2	.	TRBJ2-4	CASSPGEGGKNIQYF	TGTGCCAGCAGCCCGGGGGAGGGCGGCAAAAACATTCAGTACTTC
TRBV28	.	many	TRBJ2-6	CASSLRLWGVNVLTF	TGTGCCAGCAGTTTACGTCTTTGGGGGGTCAACGTCCTGACTTTC
TRBV6-1	.	.	TRBJ1-1	CASTLRRGTEAFF	TGTGCCAGCACTCTAAGGAGGGGCACTGAAGCTTTCTTT
TRBV18	TRBD1	few	TRBJ1-1	CASSPDRVEAFF	TGTGCCAGCTCACCGGACAGGGTTGAAGCTTTCTTT
TRBV2	TRBD2	.	TRBJ2-7	CASSLTSGSGEQYF	TGTGCCAGCAGTCTGACTAGCGGGAGCGGCGAGCAGTACTTC
TRBV30	.	few	TRBJ1-2	CAWNVEGNYGYTF	TGTGCCTGGAATGTAGAGGGAAACTATGGCTACACCTTC
TRBV19	.	.	TRBJ2-2	CASGVAGSTGELFF	TGTGCCAGTGGTGTGGCGGGGTCCACCGGGGAGCTGTTTTTT
TRBV28	.	many	TRBJ1-2	CASSVPTALYGYTF	TGTGCCAGCAGCGTCCCGACAGCGCTCTATGGCTACACCTTC
TRBV28	.	many	TRBJ1-6	CASRGSNNSPLHF	TGTGCCAGCAGGGGGTCGAATAATTCACCCCTCCACTTT
TRBV2	.	many	TRBJ2-5	CASSEMRGGETQYF	TGTGCCAGCAGTGAAATGCGGGGTGGAGAGACCCAGTACTTC
TRBV20-1	.	.	TRBJ2-5	CSATFQGKETQYF	TGCAGTGCTACTTTCCAGGGAAAGGAGACCCAGTACTTC
TRBV7-2	TRBD2	.	TRBJ2-4	CASSLAGTTNIQYF	TGTGCCAGCAGCTTAGCCGGGACTACAAACATTCAGTACTTC
TRBV4-3	.	.	TRBJ2-7	CASSPWTGENYEQYF	TGCGCCAGCAGCCCATGGACCGGGGAGAACTACGAGCAGTACTTC
TRBV4-3	.	.	TRBJ2-7	CASSPTRGGSYEQYF	TGCGCCAGCAGCCCCACACGAGGGGGCTCCTACGAGCAGTACTTC
TRBV28	.	.	TRBJ2-3	CASGGVVDTQYF	TGTGCCAGCGGTGGGGTGGTGGATACGCAGTATTTT
TRBV2	.	few	TRBJ2-1	CASMGSYNEQFF	TGTGCCAGCATGGGATCATACAATGAGCAGTTCTTC
TRBV20-1	TRBD1	.	TRBJ1-2	CSARRLGTGDFYGYTF	TGCAGTGCGAGGAGGCTGGGGACAGGGGATTTCTATGGCTACACCTTC
TRBV6-1	.	many	TRBJ2-7	CASRDKTYEQYF	TGTGCCAGCAGGGACAAGACCTACGAGCAGTACTTC
TRBV5-4	.	.	TRBJ2-6	CASSLSSFGANVLTF	TGTGCCAGCAGCTTGTCTAGCTTTGGGGCCAACGTCCTGACTTTC
TRBV7-2	.	many	TRBJ2-5	CASSLVQGIETQYF	TGTGCCAGCAGCTTGGTCCAGGGGATCGAGACCCAGTACTTC
TRBV4-3	.	many	TRBJ1-2	CASSQDSGGNYGYTF	TGCGCCAGCAGCCAAGATAGCGGCGGTAACTATGGCTACACCTTC
TRBV2	TRBD1	many	TRBJ1-2	CASTTGNGGYTF	TGTGCCAGCACGACAGGGAATGGCGGCTACACCTTC
TRBV27	.	.	TRBJ2-5	CASSFQPGTSETQYF	TGTGCCAGCAGTTTCCAGCCAGGGACGTCAGAGACCCAGTACTTC
TRBV19	.	.	TRBJ1-6	CASSTTGSSYNSPLHF	TGTGCCAGTAGTACCACGGGGAGCTCCTATAATTCACCCCTCCACTTT
TRBV6-1	TRBD1	.	TRBJ2-7	CASKPGQSYEQYF	TGTGCCAGCAAACCGGGACAGTCCTACGAGCAGTACTTC
TRBV11-2	.	.	TRBJ2-2	CASSLDVGVYTGELFF	TGTGCCAGCAGCTTAGATGTGGGGGTATACACCGGGGAGCTGTTTTTT
TRBV14	TRBD2	few	TRBJ2-5	CASSFKGLAIQETQYF	TGTGCCAGCAGTTTCAAGGGACTAGCGATCCAAGAGACCCAGTACTTC
TRBV19	.	.	TRBJ2-5	CASSTTAALQETQYF	TGTGCCAGTAGTACGACAGCGGCCCTACAAGAGACCCAGTACTTC
TRBV27	.	few	TRBJ2-7	CASSLSWALQGYEQYF	TGTGCCAGCAGTTTATCTTGGGCCCTCCAAGGCTACGAGCAGTACTTC
TRBV3-1	.	.	TRBJ2-5	CASSHLRLRAETQYF	TGTGCCAGCAGCCACCTACGCCTGCGGGCAGAGACCCAGTACTTC
TRBV18	.	few	TRBJ1-1	CASSPANRVGNTEAFF	TGTGCCAGCTCACCGGCTAACAGGGTGGGGAACACTGAAGCTTTCTTT
TRBV28	TRBD2	many	TRBJ2-7	CASSPAASGFYEQYF	TGTGCCAGCAGCCCGGCGGCTAGCGGATTCTACGAGCAGTACTTC
TRBV27	TRBD1	.	TRBJ2-7	CASSWDRGNEQYF	TGTGCCAGCAGCTGGGACAGGGGTAACGAGCAGTACTTC
TRBV15	TRBD2	many	TRBJ2-7	CATSQRGRAYEQYF	TGTGCCACCTCGCAGCGGGGAAGGGCCTACGAGCAGTACTTC
TRBV25-1	.	few	TRBJ1-2	CASSESGQIYGYTF	TGTGCCAGCAGTGAATCCGGACAGATCTATGGCTACACCTTC
TRBV2	.	.	TRBJ2-1	CASIPQTWAGEQFF	TGTGCCAGCATCCCCCAGACTTGGGCGGGGGAGCAGTTCTTC
TRBV12-3/TRBV12-4	TRBD1	.	TRBJ1-5	CASSPGGRQPQHF	TGTGCCAGCAGCCCAGGGGGGCGGCAGCCCCAGCATTTT
TRBV6-2/TRBV6-3	TRBD2	.	TRBJ2-7	CASSFSLAGSFWEQYF	TGTGCCAGCAGTTTTAGCCTAGCGGGAAGTTTCTGGGAGCAGTACTTC
TRBV7-2	.	.	TRBJ2-5	CASSRSVMETQYF	TGTGCCAGCAGCCGTAGTGTTATGGAGACCCAGTACTTC
TRBV2	.	many	TRBJ1-4	CASRNSRGNGKLFF	TGTGCCAGCAGAAACAGTAGAGGGAACGGAAAACTGTTTTTT
TRBV7-2	.	few	TRBJ1-2	CASSLRIGGRDGYTF	TGTGCCAGCAGCTTGCGAATAGGGGGGCGCGATGGCTACACCTTC
TRBV20-1	.	.	TRBJ1-1	CSASPVGTRNTEAFF	TGCAGTGCTAGCCCCGTCGGCACTAGGAACACTGAAGCTTTCTTT
TRBV5-1	TRBD1	.	TRBJ2-7	CVSSLLTGTDTYEQYF	TGCGTCAGCAGTCTACTAACCGGGACAGATACCTACGAGCAGTACTTC
TRBV28	.	.	TRBJ2-3	CASSNQLAAGGQTDTQYF	TGTGCCAGCAGTAACCAACTAGCCGCTGGGGGTCAGACAGATACGCAGTATTTT
TRBV6-2/TRBV6-3	.	.	TRBJ2-2	CASSTTGTGELFF	TGTGCCAGCAGTACGACTGGAACCGGGGAGCTGTTTTTT
TRBV11-2	TRBD2	many	TRBJ2-5	CASSLELAGSQETQYF	TGTGCCAGCAGCTTGGAACTAGCGGGAAGTCAAGAGACCCAGTACTTC
TRBV29-1	TRBD1	few	TRBJ1-1	CSVRLDREAEAFF	TGCAGCGTCCGATTAGACAGGGAGGCTGAAGCTTTCTTT
TRBV7-3	TRBD2	.	TRBJ2-3	CASSLDGRYTSTDTQYF	TGTGCCAGCAGCTTAGACGGGAGGTATACTAGCACAGATACGCAGTATTTT
TRBV5-4	TRBD2	.	TRBJ2-7	CASSSLHGAGGFSYEQYF	TGTGCCAGCAGCTCCCTGCATGGAGCGGGAGGCTTCTCCTACGAGCAGTACTTC
TRBV7-2	.	.	TRBJ2-1	CASSSGGRSNNEQFF	TGTGCCAGCAGCTCTGGGGGGAGATCCAACAATGAGCAGTTCTTC
TRBV18	.	.	TRBJ1-1	CASSPLEDSGNTEAFF	TGTGCCAGCTCACCATTAGAGGACAGCGGGAACACTGAAGCTTTCTTT
TRBV12-3/TRBV12-4	.	many	TRBJ2-5	CASSFNPGLETQYF	TGTGCCAGCAGTTTTAATCCGGGCCTGGAGACCCAGTACTTC